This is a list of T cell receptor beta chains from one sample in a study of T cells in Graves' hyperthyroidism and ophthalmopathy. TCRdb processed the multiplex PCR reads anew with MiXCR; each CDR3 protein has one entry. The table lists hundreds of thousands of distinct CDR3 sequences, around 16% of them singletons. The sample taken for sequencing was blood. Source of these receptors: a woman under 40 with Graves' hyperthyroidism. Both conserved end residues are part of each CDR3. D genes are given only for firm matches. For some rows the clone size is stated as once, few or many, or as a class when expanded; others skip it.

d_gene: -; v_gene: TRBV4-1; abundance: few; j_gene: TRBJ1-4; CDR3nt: TGCGCCAGCAGCCAAGAGGATCGCAGTAATGAAAAACTGTTTTTT; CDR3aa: CASSQEDRSNEKLFF
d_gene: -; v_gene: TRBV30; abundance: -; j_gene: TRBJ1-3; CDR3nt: TGTGCCTGGAGTTGGGCGGGGACGAACGGAAACACCATATATTTT; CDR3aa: CAWSWAGTNGNTIYF
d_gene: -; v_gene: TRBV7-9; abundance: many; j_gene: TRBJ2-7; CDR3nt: TGTGCCAGCAGCTTAGCCGACTCAATGTACGAGCAGTACTTC; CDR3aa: CASSLADSMYEQYF
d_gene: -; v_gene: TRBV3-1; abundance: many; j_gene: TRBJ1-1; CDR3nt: TGTGCCAGCAGCCACAGCCCCGGCGGGGGAGGAACTGAAGCTTTCTTT; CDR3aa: CASSHSPGGGGTEAFF
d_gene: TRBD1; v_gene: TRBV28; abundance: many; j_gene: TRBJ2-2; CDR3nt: TGTGCCAGCAGCCGGGACAGGGTTTTGGAGGAGCTGTTTTTT; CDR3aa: CASSRDRVLEELFF
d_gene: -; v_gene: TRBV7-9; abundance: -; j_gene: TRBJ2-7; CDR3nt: TGTGCCAGCAGCCCTCGGACGGCCTGGGAGCAGTACTTC; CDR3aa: CASSPRTAWEQYF
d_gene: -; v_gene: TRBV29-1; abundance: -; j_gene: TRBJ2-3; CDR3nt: TGCAGCGTTGAGGCAGGGCGACGGGAGCTTCACACAGATACGCAGTATTTT; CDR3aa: CSVEAGRRELHTDTQYF
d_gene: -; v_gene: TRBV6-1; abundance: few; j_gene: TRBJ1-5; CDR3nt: TGTGCCAGCAGTGAATTGGCGGGAGGGCAGCCCCAGCATTTT; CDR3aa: CASSELAGGQPQHF
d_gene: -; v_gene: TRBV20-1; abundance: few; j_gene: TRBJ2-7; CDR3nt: TGCAGTGCTAGTCGGCGGGCCCTCTACGAGCAGTACTTC; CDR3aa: CSASRRALYEQYF
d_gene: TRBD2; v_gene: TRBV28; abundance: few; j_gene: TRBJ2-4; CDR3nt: TGTGCCAGCAGTTTGGCTAGCGGGTTATTAAACATTCAGTACTTC; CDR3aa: CASSLASGLLNIQYF
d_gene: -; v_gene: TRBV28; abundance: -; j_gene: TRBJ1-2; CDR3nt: TGTGCCAGCAGTTTGGGGACGGATTATGACTACACCTTC; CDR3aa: CASSLGTDYDYTF
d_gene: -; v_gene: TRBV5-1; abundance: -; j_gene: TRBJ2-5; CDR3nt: TGCGCCAGCAGCTTGGGCTTGAGTCAAGAGACCCAGTACTTC; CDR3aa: CASSLGLSQETQYF
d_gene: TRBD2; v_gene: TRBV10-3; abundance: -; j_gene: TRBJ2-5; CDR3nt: TGTGCCATCAGTGAGAGGACTAGCCAGGGATCGGCCCAGTACTTC; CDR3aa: CAISERTSQGSAQYF
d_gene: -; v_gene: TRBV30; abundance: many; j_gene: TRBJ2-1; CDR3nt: TGTGCCTGGAGTTTCCCTTCCTACAATGAGCAGTTCTTC; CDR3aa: CAWSFPSYNEQFF
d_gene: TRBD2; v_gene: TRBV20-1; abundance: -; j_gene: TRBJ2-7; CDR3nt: TGCAGTGCAGGACTAGCGGGAGGCTCCTACGAGCAGTACTTC; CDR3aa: CSAGLAGGSYEQYF
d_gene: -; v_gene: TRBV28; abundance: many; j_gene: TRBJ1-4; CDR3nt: TGTGCCAGCAGTCCCGCTTTGGCGGGCATTAATGAAAAACTGTTTTTT; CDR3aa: CASSPALAGINEKLFF
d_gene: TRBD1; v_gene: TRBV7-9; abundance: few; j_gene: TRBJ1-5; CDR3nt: TGTGCCAGCGGCGGACAGGGCAGTCAGCCCCAGCATTTT; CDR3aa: CASGGQGSQPQHF
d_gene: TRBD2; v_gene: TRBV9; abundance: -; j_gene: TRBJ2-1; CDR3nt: TGTGCCAGCAGCGTAGACTTAGCGGGAAGCCACAATGAGCAGTTCTTC; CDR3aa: CASSVDLAGSHNEQFF
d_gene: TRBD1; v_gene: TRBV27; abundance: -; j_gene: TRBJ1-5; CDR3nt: TGTGCCAGCAGTTCACAGGGGGCGCCGAATCAGTCCCAGCATTTT; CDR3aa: CASSSQGAPNQSQHF
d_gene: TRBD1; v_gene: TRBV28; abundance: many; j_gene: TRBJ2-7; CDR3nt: TGTGCCAGCAGTTGGGGGACAGTCTCCTACGAGCAGTACTTC; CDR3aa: CASSWGTVSYEQYF